The entry below describes one TCR beta chain. The target antigen is unknown. This specimen comes from a study of blood T cells in healthy people across ages. Findings and limits, study-wide: Strong correlation existed between TCR beta diversity and naive T cell percentage.

The authors ran a second PCR of about 7 to 11 cycles using a sample-barcoded 5' primer and a J-beta primer mix. A template-switch adaptor containing 12 random nucleotides labeled each cDNA molecule. TCRdb recomputed calls from the 5' RACE reads with MiXCR, one row per CDR3 protein. The table shows about 1,400,000 distinct CDR3 sequences, with around 39% occurring only once. The CDR3 spans 14 residues. Germline V CDR1 and CDR2: MNHEY, SVGEGT. Trimming at V came to 4 bases and at J to 2 bases, leaving 5 bases not matched to a gene. Sample: blood. The chain has TRBV6-2 or TRBV6-3 and TRBJ2-7; 7 bases are a match to TRBD2. This receptor was obtained from a woman aged 18-29 years in good health. The CDR3, as DNA: TGTGCCAGCAGTTCTGCGGGAGTCCCCTACGAGCAGTACTTC. This translates into CASSSAGVPYEQYF.